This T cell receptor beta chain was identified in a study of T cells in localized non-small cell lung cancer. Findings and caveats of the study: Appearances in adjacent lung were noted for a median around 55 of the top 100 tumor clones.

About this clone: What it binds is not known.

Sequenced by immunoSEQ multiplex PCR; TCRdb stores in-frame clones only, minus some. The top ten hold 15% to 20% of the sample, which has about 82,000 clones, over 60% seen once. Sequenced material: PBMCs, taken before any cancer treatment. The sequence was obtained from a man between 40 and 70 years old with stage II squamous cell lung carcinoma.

This CDR3 is CASRINPNYSYNSPLHF. CDR3 coding DNA: TGTGCCAGTAGGATTAACCCAAACTACTCCTATAATTCACCCCTCCACTTT. The J gene is TRBJ1-6, the V gene TRBV19; D unresolved. V lost 6 bases, J lost 0 bases, and 15 bases lay in between. Germline V gene sequence: CDR1 LNHDA, CDR2 SQIVND (reference sequence). This CDR3 region has 17 residues. Using reference TRBV19 and TRBJ1-6 for the parts outside the CDR3, the full variable domain is DGGITQSPKYLFRKEGQNVTLSCEQNLNHDAMYWYRQDPGQGLRLIYYSQIVNDFQKGDIAEGYSVSREKKESFPLTVTSAQKNPTAFYLCASRINPNYSYNSPLHFGNGTRLTVT.